This TCR beta chain was observed in a study of beta chain features in type 1 diabetes. This clone was found a few times. Its antigen is as yet unknown. General study points: PCR could preferentially amplify shorter templates, alike in patients and controls. In all four CD4+ subsets, TCRB CDR3 length was significantly, moderately reduced in type 1 diabetes.

The sequenced template was cDNA made from the entire isolated RNA. Profiling relied on immunoSEQ multiplex PCR, and the TCRdb table lists in-frame clones only, not all of them. Of 350,000 to 450,000 clones in the sample, more than 13% were seen once. Germline loops: CDR1 ENHRY, CDR2 SYGVKD. This CDR3 is 13 amino acids long. Trimming pared 6 bases from V and 5 bases from J, leaving 14 bases between. This clonotype was obtained from a woman younger than 35 in good health. The chain recombines TRBV10-3 with TRBJ2-7; tentatively, D is TRBD1 (7 bases). The material sequenced was naive CD4+ T cells from blood. The CDR3 spells CAIRSTGRNEQYF. The CDR3 DNA reads TGTGCCATCAGGTCGACAGGGAGGAACGAGCAGTACTTC.